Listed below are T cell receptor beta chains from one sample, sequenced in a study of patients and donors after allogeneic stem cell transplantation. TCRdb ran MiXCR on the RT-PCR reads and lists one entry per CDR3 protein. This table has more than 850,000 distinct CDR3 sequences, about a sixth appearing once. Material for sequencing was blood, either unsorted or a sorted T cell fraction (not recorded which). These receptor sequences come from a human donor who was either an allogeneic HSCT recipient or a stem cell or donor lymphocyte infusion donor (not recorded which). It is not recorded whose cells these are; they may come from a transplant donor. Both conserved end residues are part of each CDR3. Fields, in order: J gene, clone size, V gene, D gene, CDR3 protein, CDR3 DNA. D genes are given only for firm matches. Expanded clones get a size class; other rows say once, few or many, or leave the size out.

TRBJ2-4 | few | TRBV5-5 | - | CASSTSTGLAKNIQYF | TGTGCCAGCAGCACATCGACAGGACTAGCCAAAAACATTCAGTACTTC
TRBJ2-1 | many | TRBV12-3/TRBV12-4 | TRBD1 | CASSLQGGSYNEQFF | TGTGCCAGCAGCCTACAGGGGGGCTCCTACAATGAGCAGTTCTTC
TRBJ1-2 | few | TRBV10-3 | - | CATSDGNYGYTF | TGTGCCACGAGTGACGGTAACTATGGCTACACCTTC
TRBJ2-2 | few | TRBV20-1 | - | CSAREPGATGELFF | TGCAGTGCTAGAGAACCAGGGGCCACCGGGGAGCTGTTTTTT
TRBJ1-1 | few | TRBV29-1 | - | CSVGITEAFF | TGCAGCGTTGGGATTACTGAAGCTTTCTTT
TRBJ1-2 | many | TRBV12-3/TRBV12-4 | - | CASSFDSADPYGYTF | TGTGCCAGCAGTTTTGACAGCGCGGACCCCTATGGCTACACCTTC
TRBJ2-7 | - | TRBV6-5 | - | CASSYMEGFGEQYF | TGTGCCAGCAGTTACATGGAGGGGTTTGGGGAGCAGTACTTC
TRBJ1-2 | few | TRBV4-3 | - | CASSQDRSGYTF | TGCGCCAGCAGCCAAGATCGCAGTGGCTACACCTTC
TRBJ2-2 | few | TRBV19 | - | CASSGGTRQTGELFF | TGTGCCAGTAGTGGCGGGACCAGGCAAACCGGGGAGCTGTTTTTT
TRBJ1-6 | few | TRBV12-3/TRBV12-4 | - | CASVSRTWNSPLHF | TGTGCCAGCGTTTCCAGGACGTGGAATTCACCCCTCCACTTT
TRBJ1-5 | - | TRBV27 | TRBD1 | CASSLYRGPNQPQHF | TGTGCCAGCAGTTTATACAGGGGTCCTAATCAGCCCCAGCATTTT
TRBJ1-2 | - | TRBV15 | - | CATKAAGNYDYTF | TGTGCCACCAAGGCGGCGGGGAACTATGACTACACCTTC
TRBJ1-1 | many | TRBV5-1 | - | CASSLATGSATEAFF | TGCGCCAGCAGCTTGGCGACTGGGTCCGCCACTGAAGCTTTCTTT
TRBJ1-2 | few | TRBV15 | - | CATSRDSAGPMGGGYTF | TGTGCCACCAGCAGAGATTCGGCAGGCCCCATGGGGGGGGGCTACACCTTC
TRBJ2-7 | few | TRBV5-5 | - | CASSLDGSESYEQYF | TGTGCCAGCAGCCTCGACGGCTCGGAGAGCTACGAGCAGTACTTC
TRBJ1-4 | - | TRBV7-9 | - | CASSVGDVKLFF | TGTGCCAGCAGCGTAGGGGATGTAAAACTGTTTTTT
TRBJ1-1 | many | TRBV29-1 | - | CSVGRRLNTEAFF | TGCAGCGTTGGCAGGCGGTTGAACACTGAAGCTTTCTTT
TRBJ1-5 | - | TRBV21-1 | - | CASSKVDRGLYQPQHF | TGTGCCAGCAGCAAAGTGGACAGGGGGCTGTATCAGCCCCAGCATTTT
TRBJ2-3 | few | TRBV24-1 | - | CATSDFEILGGDTQYF | TGTGCCACCAGTGATTTTGAGATTTTAGGCGGGGATACGCAGTATTTT
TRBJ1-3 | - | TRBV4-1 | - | CASSQVREGSGNTIYF | TGCGCCAGCAGCCAAGTAAGGGAAGGCTCTGGAAACACCATATATTTT
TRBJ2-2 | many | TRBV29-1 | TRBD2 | CSVARAGTNTGELFF | TGCAGCGTTGCCCGAGCGGGGACCAACACCGGGGAGCTGTTTTTT
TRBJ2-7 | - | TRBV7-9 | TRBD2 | CASSLLAGGADEQYF | TGTGCCAGCAGCTTACTAGCGGGAGGGGCAGACGAGCAGTACTTC
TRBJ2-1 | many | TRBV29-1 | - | CSVDFYSGLPHAPNEQFF | TGCAGCGTTGACTTTTATTCTGGCCTTCCCCACGCACCTAATGAGCAGTTCTTC
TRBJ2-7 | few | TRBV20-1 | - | CSASRTSTYEQYF | TGCAGTGCTAGCCGGACTTCTACCTACGAGCAGTACTTC
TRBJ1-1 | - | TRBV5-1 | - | CASSLRPDGDMNTEAFF | TGCGCCAGCAGCTTGCGGCCGGACGGGGACATGAACACTGAAGCTTTCTTT
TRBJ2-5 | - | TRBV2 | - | CASSGGPYQETQYF | TGTGCCAGCAGTGGAGGCCCGTATCAAGAGACCCAGTACTTC
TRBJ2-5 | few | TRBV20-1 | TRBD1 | CSAQYGTGPQETQYF | TGCAGTGCTCAGTATGGGACAGGCCCCCAAGAGACCCAGTACTTC
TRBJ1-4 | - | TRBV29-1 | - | CSVERDGRGGEKLFF | TGCAGCGTTGAAAGGGACGGCCGTGGGGGTGAAAAACTGTTTTTT
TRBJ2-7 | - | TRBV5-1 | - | CASSSLPIVGEQYF | TGCGCCAGCAGCTCACTACCGATCGTAGGAGAGCAGTACTTC
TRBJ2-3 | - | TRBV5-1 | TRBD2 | CASSLSSGGISTDTQYF | TGCGCCAGCAGCTTGTCTAGCGGTGGGATTAGCACAGATACGCAGTATTTT
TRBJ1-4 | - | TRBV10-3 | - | CAISEVNEKLFF | TGTGCCATCAGTGAGGTTAATGAAAAACTGTTTTTT
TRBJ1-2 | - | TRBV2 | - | CASGQEVPRRRNYGYTF | TGTGCCAGTGGACAAGAGGTACCCCGGCGCCGTAACTATGGCTACACCTTC
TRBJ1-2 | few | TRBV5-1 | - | CASSTQAAGGYTF | TGCGCCAGCAGCACACAGGCGGCCGGAGGCTACACCTTC
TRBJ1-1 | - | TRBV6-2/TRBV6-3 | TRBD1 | CASRITKIQGTQMNTEAFF | TGTGCCAGCCGAATAACGAAAATACAGGGGACCCAAATGAACACTGAAGCTTTCTTT
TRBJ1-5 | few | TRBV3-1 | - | CASSQGSGDSNQPQHF | TGTGCCAGCAGCCAAGGGTCAGGGGATAGCAATCAGCCCCAGCATTTT
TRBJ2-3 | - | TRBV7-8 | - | CASNVGGTDTQYF | TGTGCCAGCAACGTGGGGGGCACAGATACGCAGTATTTT
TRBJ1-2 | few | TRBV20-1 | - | CSARRSINYGYTF | TGCAGTGCTAGACGAAGCATAAACTATGGCTACACCTTC
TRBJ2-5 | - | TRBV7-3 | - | CASSLEVGGAETQYF | TGTGCCAGCAGCTTAGAGGTCGGGGGTGCAGAGACCCAGTACTTC
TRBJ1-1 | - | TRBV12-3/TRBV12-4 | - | CASSPLYTEAFF | TGTGCCAGCAGCCCCCTGTACACTGAAGCTTTCTTT
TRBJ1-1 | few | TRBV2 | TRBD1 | CASSSETGIGDTEAFF | TGTGCCAGCAGCTCCGAGACAGGGATCGGGGACACTGAAGCTTTCTTT
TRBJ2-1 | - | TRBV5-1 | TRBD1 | CASSSLGLPGQRSYNEQFF | TGCGCCAGCAGCTCATTGGGTTTACCGGGACAGCGGTCCTACAATGAGCAGTTCTTC
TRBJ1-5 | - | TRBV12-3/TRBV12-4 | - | CASSFSQGRGGNQPQHF | TGTGCCAGCAGTTTTTCCCAGGGGAGGGGGGGCAATCAGCCCCAGCATTTT
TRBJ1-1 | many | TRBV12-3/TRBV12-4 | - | CASSLVGLGTEAFF | TGTGCCAGCAGTCTTGTTGGGCTCGGCACTGAAGCTTTCTTT
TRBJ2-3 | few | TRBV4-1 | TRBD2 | CASSRALTSSDTQYF | TGCGCCAGCAGCCGAGCCCTGACTAGCTCAGATACGCAGTATTTT
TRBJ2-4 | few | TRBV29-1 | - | CSVRQAKNIQYF | TGCAGCGTACGACAGGCCAAAAACATTCAGTACTTC
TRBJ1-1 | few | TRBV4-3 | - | CASSQDTITAFF | TGCGCCAGCAGCCAAGATACGATAACAGCTTTCTTT
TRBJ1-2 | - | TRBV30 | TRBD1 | CAWSPTNRGHGYTF | TGTGCCTGGAGTCCGACGAACAGGGGGCATGGCTACACCTTC
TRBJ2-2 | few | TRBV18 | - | CASSTGTPGGTGELFF | TGTGCCAGCTCAACCGGGACTCCTGGAGGCACCGGGGAGCTGTTTTTT